This T cell receptor (beta chain) emerged from a study of OX40 agonist ivuxolimab in advanced cancers. About the investigation overall: Ivuxolimab, which targeted the costimulatory receptor OX40 (CD134), was an agonistic, fully human IgG2 monoclonal antibody. Patients were allowed to have had prior anti-PD-1, anti-PD-L1 or anti-CTLA-4 therapy, and roughly two fifths of the dose-escalation patients had been treated with checkpoint inhibitors. Peripheral TCRbeta sequencing was intended to test whether TCR sequence diversity was altered and clonal T-cell expansion was caused by ivuxolimab. Intravenous ivuxolimab was administered to patients every 2 weeks at six dose levels: 0.01, 0.1, 0.3, 1.5, 3 and 10 mg/kg. Of the roughly 53 patients in dose escalation, 19 had hepatocellular carcinoma, around 15 had melanoma, 9 had renal cell carcinoma and 9 had head and neck cancer. The dose-escalation cohort was about 83% male with a mean age of 60 years, ranging from roughly 20 to 80. The paper describes the monotherapy dose-escalation part (N of about 55 patients) of the phase I trial of ivuxolimab. Three dose-escalation patients achieved partial responses, one with hepatocellular carcinoma and two with cutaneous melanoma. Study-wide findings and limitations: In the 0.1-3.0 mg/kg groups, partial responders had among the lowest normalized peripheral clonal expansion, particularly in CD8+ T cells. Low levels of normalized T-cell clonal expansion were also shown by some nonresponding patients. At doses of 0.1 to 3.0 mg/kg, clonal expansion of both CD4+ and CD8+ T cells in blood was seen between baseline and week 6. After ivuxolimab, CD8+ T cells had more expanded clones than CD4+ T cells on average. Antigen specificity was not determined for the clonally expanded peripheral T cells.

Genomic DNA was isolated from the sorted cells so that the TCRbeta CDR3 region could be sequenced. The immunoSEQ Assay was used to sequence the TCRbeta CDR3 regions. What TCRdb holds here is the immuneACCESS table cut down to in-frame rearrangements. Part of the clones is not present; checked against another copy, under half of the missing clones reflect an unresolved V gene, and the others are unexplained. This sample comprises roughly 86,000 clones, roughly 93% of them detected only once. The top ten clones comprise 2.5% to 3% of the sample. Patients with autoimmune disease history or receiving systemic immunosuppression were excluded from the trial. Peripheral blood for TCR sequencing was drawn from every dose cohort at baseline, at cycle 4 day 1 and at cycle 7 day 1. The samples were drawn from a first-in-human, open-label, multicenter phase I dose-escalation trial of ivuxolimab. The trial enrolled adults with locally advanced or metastatic head and neck squamous cell, hepatocellular, melanoma or renal cell carcinoma. Before TCR sequencing, CD4+ T cells and CD8+ T cells from peripheral blood were sorted into separate populations.

CDR1 MNHNY and CDR2 SVGAGI are derived from the germline V gene (reference sequence). After removal of 5 bases from V and 2 bases from J, the junction retains 6 bases not matched to a gene. Including the terminal cysteine and phenylalanine, the CDR3 comprises 14 residues. Only the CDR3 part of the read is kept: 42 bases, read in frame from the first base. With regard to this clone: No cognate antigen has been identified for it. No much larger clone is present one base from it, and per-base qualities are unavailable.

The sequence is built from TRBV6-6 and TRBJ2-7, and 7 junction bases match TRBD1. The input for sequencing was CD4+ or CD8+ T cells sorted from blood, taken in a trial of the OX40 agonist ivuxolimab. This sequence originates from an adult with an advanced solid tumor such as melanoma, head and neck, liver or kidney cancer. The bases read TGTGCCAGCAGTAATACAGGGGCTACCTACGAGCAGTACTTC. This encodes CASSNTGATYEQYF.